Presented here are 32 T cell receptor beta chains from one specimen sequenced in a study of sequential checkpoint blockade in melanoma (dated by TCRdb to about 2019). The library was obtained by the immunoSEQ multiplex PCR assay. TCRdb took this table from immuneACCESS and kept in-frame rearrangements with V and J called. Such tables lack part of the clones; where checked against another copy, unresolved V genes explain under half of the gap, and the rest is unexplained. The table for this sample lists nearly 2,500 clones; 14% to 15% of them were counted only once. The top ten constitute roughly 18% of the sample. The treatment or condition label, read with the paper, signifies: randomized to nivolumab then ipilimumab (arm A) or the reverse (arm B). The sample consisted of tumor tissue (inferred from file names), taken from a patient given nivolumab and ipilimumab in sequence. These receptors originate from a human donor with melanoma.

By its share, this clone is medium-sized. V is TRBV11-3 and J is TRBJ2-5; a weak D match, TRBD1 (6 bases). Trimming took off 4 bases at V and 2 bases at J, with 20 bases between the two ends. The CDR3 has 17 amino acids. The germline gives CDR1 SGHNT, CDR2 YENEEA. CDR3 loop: CASSSPETGSLQETQYF. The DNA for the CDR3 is TGTGCCAGCAGCTCCCCAGAGACAGGTAGCTTACAAGAGACCCAGTACTTC.

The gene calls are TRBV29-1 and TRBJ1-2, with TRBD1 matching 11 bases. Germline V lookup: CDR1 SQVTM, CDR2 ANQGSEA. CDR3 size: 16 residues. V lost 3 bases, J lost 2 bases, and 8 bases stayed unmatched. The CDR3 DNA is TGCAGCGTTGATCCGGGACAGGGGGACCTAAACTATGGCTACACCTTC. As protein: CSVDPGQGDLNYGYTF.

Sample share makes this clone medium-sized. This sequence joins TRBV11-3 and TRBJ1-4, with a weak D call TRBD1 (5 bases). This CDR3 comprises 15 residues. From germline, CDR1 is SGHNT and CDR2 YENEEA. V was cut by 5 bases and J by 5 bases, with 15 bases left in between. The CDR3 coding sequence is TGTGCCAGCAGCGGACCCGGGACTGCGAATGAAAAACTGTTTTTT. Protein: CASSGPGTANEKLFF.

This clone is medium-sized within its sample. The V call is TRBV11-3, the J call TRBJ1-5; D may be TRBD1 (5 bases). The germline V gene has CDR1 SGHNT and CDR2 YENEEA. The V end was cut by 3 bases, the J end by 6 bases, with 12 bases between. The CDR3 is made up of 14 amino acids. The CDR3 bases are TGTGCCAGCAGCTTGGTAGGGGAGGGTCAGCCCCAGCATTTT. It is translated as CASSLVGEGQPQHF.

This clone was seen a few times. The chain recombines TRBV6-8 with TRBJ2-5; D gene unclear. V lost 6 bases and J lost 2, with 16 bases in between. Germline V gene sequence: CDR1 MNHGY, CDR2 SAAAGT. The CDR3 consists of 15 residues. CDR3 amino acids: CASSKGPGSQETQYF. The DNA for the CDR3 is TGTGCCAGCAGCAAAGGGCCGGGCAGTCAAGAGACCCAGTACTTC.

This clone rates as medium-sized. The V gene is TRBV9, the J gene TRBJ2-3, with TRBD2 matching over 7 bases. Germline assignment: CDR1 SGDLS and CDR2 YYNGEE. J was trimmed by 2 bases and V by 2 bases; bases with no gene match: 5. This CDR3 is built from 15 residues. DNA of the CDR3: TGTGCCAGCAGCGTGGCGGGGGACCCCACAGATACGCAGTATTTT. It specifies CASSVAGDPTDTQYF.

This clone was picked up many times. The CDR3 loop is CASSPLLGQGASYEQYF. DNA of the CDR3: TGTGCCAGCAGCCCCCTACTGGGACAGGGGGCGTCCTACGAGCAGTACTTC. V is TRBV11-3 and J is TRBJ2-7; 12 positions agree with TRBD1. J lost 1 base, V lost 5 bases, and 9 bases had no gene match. The CDR3 has 17 residues. Germline lookup yields CDR1 SGHNT and CDR2 YENEEA.

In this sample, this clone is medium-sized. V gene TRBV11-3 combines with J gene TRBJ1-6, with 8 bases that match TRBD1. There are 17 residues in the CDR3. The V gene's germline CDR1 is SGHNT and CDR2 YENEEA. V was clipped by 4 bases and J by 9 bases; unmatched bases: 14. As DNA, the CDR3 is TGTGCCAGCAGCTCCCACGAGGACAGGGCTTTCCGTTCACCCCTCCACTTT. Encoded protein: CASSSHEDRAFRSPLHF.

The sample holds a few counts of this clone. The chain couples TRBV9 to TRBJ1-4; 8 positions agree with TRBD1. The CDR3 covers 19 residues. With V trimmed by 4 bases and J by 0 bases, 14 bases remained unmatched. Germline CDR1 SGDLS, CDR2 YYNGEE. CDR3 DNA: TGTGCCAGCAGCCAATCACCGGGGACAGGATCGTCAACTAATGAAAAACTGTTTTTT. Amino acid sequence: CASSQSPGTGSSTNEKLFF.

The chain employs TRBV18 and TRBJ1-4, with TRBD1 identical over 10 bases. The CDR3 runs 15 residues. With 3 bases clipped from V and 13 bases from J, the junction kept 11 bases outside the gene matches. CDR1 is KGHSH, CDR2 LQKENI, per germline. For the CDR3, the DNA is TGTGCCAGCTCACCGTCGCCGGGACAGGGGCCCGCACTGTTTTTT. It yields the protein CASSPSPGQGPALFF.

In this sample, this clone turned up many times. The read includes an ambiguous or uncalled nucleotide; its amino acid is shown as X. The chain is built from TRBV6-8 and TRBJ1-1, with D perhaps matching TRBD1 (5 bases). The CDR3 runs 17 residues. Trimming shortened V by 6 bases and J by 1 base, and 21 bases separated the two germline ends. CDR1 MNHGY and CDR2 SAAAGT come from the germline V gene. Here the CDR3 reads CASRDPKDTXGNTEAFF. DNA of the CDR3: TGTGCCAGCAGGGACCCAAAGGACACTRTCGGGAACACTGAAGCTTTCTTT.

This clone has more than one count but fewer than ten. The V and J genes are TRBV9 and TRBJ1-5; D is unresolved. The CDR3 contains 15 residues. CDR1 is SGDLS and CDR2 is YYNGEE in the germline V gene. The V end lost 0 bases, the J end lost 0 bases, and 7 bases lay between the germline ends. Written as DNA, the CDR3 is TGTGCCAGCAGCGTAGATGGGGTTAGCAATCAGCCCCAGCATTTT. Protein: CASSVDGVSNQPQHF. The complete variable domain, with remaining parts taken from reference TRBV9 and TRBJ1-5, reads DSGVTQTPKHLITATGQRVTLRCSPRSGDLSVYWYQQSLDQGLQFLIQYYNGEERAKGNILERFSAQQFPDLHSELNLSSLELGDSALYFCASSVDGVSNQPQHFGDGTRLSIL.

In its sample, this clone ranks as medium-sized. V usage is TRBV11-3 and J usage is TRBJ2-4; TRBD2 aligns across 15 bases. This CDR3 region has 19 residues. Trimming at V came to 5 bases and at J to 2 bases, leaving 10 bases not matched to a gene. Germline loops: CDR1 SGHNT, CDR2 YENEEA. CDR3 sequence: CASSIGTSGGFGSKNIQYF. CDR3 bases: TGTGCCAGCAGCATTGGGACTAGCGGGGGGTTTGGTTCCAAAAACATTCAGTACTTC.

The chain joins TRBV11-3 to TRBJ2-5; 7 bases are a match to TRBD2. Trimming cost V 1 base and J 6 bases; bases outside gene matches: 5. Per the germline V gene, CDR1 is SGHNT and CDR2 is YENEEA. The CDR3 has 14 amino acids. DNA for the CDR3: TGTGCCAGCAGCTTAGTGGGGGGGGAAAAGACCCAGTACTTC. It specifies CASSLVGGEKTQYF. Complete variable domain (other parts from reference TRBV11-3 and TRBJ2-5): EAGVVQSPRYKIIEKKQPVAFWCNPISGHNTLYWYLQNLGQGPELLIRYENEEAVDDSQLPKDRFSAERLKGVDSTLKIQPAELGDSAVYLCASSLVGGEKTQYFGPGTRLLVL.

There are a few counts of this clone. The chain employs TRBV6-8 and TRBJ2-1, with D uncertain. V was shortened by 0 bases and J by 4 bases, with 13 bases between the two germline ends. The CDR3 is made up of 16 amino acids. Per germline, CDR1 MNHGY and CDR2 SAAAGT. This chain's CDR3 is CASSYSVTNRYNEQFF. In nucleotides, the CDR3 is TGTGCCAGCAGTTACTCGGTAACGAATCGTTACAATGAGCAGTTCTTC.

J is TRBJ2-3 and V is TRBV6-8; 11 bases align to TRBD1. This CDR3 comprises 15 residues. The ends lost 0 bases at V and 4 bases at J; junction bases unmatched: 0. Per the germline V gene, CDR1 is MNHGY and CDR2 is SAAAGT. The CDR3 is CASSYSGQGADTQYF. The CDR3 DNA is TGTGCCAGCAGTTACTCGGGACAGGGGGCAGATACGCAGTATTTT.

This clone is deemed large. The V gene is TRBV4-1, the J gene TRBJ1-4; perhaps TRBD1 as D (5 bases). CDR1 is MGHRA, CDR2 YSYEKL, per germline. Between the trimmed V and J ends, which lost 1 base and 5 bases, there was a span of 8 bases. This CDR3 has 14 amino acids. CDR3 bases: TGCGCCAGCAGCCAAGTTGGGACGAATGAAAAACTGTTTTTT. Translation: CASSQVGTNEKLFF.

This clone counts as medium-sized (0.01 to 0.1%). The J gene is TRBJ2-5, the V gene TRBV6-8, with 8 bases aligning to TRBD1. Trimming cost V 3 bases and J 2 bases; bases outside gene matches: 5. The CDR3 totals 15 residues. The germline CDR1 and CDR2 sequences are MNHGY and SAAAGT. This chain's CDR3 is CASSYRDRRQETQYF. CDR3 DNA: TGTGCCAGCAGTTATAGGGACAGGAGACAAGAGACCCAGTACTTC.

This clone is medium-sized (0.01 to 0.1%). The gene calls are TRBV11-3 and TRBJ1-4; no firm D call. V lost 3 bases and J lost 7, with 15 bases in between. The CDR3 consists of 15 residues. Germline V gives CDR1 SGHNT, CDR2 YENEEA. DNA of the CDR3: TGTGCCAGCAGCTTGCCCAACCAACGGAGTGAAAAACTGTTTTTT. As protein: CASSLPNQRSEKLFF.

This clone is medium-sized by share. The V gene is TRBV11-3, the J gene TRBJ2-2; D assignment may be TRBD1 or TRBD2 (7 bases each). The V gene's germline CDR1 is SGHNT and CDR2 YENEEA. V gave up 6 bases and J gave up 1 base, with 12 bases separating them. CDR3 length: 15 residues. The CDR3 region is CASRPRGGNTGELFF. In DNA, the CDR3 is TGTGCCAGCAGACCCAGGGGGGGGAACACCGGGGAGCTGTTTTTT.

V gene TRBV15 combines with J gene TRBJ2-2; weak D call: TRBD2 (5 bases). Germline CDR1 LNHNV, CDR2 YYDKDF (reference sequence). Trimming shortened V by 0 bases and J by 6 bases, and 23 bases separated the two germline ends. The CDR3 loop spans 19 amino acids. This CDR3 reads CATSRDSHEGLGRAGELFF. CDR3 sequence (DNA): TGTGCCACCAGCAGAGATAGTCACGAGGGCTTGGGAAGAGCCGGGGAGCTGTTTTTT.

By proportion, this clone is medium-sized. CDR3 region: CASSSPVKTMNTEAFF. DNA of the CDR3: TGTGCCAGCAGCTCCCCGGTGAAAACCATGAACACTGAAGCTTTCTTT. The gene calls are TRBV11-3 and TRBJ1-1; D remains ambiguous. The V end was cut by 4 bases, the J end by 0 bases, with 15 bases between. CDR1 and CDR2 from the germline V gene are SGHNT and YENEEA. The CDR3 covers 16 residues.

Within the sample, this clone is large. The CDR3 DNA sequence: TGTGCCAGCTCACCAACTAACAGGGTGAACTACGAGCAGTACTTC. As protein: CASSPTNRVNYEQYF. The chain has TRBV18 and TRBJ2-7; TRBD1 might be the D (6 bases). The CDR3 spans 15 residues. Trimming stripped 2 bases from V and 3 bases from J, with 14 bases between. CDR1 is KGHSH and CDR2 is LQKENI in the germline V gene.

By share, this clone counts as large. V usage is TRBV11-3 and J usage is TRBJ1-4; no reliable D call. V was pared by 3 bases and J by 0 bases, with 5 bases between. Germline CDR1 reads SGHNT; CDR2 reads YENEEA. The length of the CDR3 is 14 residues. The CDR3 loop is CASSFKSTNEKLFF. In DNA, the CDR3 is TGTGCCAGCAGCTTTAAATCAACTAATGAAAAACTGTTTTTT.

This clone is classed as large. The CDR3 DNA reads TGTGCCAGTGCGACCGGGACAGCGAACACCGGGGAGCTGTTTTTT. Translation gives CASATGTANTGELFF. The rearrangement links TRBV19 to TRBJ2-2; 7 positions agree with TRBD1. Germline trimming cut 8 bases from V and 0 bases from J; bases unmatched to any gene: 6. The CDR3 extends over 15 amino acids. CDR1 is LNHDA, CDR2 SQIVND, per germline (reference sequence).

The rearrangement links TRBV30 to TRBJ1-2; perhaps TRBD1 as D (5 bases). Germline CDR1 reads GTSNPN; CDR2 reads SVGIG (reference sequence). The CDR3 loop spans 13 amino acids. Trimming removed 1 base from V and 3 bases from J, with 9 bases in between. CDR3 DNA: TGTGCCTGGAGTGGGTGGGACCACTATGGCTACACCTTC. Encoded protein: CAWSGWDHYGYTF.

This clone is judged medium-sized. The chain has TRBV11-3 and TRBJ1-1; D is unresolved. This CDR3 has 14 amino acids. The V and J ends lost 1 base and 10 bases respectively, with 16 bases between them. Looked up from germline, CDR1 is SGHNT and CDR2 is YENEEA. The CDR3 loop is CASSLGPERDGAFF. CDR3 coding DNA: TGTGCCAGCAGCTTAGGCCCCGAAAGGGATGGAGCTTTCTTT. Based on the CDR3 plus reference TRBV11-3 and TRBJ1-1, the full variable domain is EAGVVQSPRYKIIEKKQPVAFWCNPISGHNTLYWYLQNLGQGPELLIRYENEEAVDDSQLPKDRFSAERLKGVDSTLKIQPAELGDSAVYLCASSLGPERDGAFFGQGTRLTVV.

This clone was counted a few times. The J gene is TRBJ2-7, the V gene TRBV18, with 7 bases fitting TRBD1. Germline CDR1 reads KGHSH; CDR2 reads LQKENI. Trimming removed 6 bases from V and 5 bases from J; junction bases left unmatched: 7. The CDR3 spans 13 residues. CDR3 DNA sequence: TGTGCCAGCTCCTGGGGACAGCACCACGAGCAGTACTTC. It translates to CASSWGQHHEQYF.

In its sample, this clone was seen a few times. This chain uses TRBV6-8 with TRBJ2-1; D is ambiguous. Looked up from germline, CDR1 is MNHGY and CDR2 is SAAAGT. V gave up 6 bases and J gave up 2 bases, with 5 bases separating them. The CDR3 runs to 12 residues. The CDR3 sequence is CASSLTYNEQFF. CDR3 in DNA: TGTGCCAGCAGCCTTACCTACAATGAGCAGTTCTTC.

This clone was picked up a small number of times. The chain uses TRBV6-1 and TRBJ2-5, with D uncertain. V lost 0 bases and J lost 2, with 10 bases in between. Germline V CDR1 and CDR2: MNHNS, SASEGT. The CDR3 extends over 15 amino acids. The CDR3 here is CASSEAMVGQETQYF. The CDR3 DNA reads TGTGCCAGCAGTGAAGCGATGGTAGGGCAAGAGACCCAGTACTTC.

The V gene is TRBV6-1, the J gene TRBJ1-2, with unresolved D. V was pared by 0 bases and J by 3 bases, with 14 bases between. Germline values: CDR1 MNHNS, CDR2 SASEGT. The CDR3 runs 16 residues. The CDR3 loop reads CASSEALEGIDYGYTF. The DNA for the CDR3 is TGTGCCAGCAGTGAAGCGCTGGAGGGTATAGACTATGGCTACACCTTC.

The CDR3 spells CASRLSGGRETQYF. The DNA for the CDR3 is TGTGCCAGCAGACTCAGCGGGGGGAGAGAGACCCAGTACTTC. V and J are TRBV6-8 and TRBJ2-5, with TRBD2 identical over 9 bases. Per the germline V gene, CDR1 is MNHGY and CDR2 is SAAAGT. The CDR3 runs 14 residues. After removal of 6 bases from V and 4 bases from J, the junction contained 6 bases not matched to a gene.